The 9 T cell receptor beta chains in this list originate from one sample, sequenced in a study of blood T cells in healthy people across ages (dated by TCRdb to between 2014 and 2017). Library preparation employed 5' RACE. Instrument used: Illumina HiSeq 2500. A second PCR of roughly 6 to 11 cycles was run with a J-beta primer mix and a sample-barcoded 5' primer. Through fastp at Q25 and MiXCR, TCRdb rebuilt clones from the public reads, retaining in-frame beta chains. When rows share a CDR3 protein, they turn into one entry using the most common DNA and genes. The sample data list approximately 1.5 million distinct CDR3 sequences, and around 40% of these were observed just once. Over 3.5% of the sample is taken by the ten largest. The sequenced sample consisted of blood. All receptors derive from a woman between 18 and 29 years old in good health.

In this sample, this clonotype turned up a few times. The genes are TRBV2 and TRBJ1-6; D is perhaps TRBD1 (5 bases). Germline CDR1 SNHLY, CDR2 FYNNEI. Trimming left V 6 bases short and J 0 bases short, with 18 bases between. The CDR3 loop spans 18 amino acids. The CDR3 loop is CASSGEGHQSSYNSPLHF. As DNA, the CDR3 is TGTGCCAGCAGCGGAGAGGGGCACCAAAGCTCCTATAATTCACCCCTCCACTTT.

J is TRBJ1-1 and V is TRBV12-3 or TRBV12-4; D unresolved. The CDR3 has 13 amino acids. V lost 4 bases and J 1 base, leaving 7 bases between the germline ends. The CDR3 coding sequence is TGTGCCAGCAGTTATCTGACGAACACTGAAGCTTTCTTT. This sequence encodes CASSYLTNTEAFF.

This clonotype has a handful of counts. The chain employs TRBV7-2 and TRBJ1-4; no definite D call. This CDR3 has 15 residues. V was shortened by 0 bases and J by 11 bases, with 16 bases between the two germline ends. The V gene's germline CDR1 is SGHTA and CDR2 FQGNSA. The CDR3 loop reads CASSLAFWGKEKLFF. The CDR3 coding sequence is TGTGCCAGCAGCTTAGCGTTCTGGGGAAAGGAGAAACTGTTTTTT.

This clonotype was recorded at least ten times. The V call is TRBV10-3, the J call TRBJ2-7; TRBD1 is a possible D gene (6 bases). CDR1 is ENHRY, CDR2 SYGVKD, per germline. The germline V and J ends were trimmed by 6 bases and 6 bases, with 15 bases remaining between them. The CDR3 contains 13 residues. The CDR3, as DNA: TGTGCCATCAGACGGGACACCTGGGCCGAGCAGTACTTC. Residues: CAIRRDTWAEQYF.

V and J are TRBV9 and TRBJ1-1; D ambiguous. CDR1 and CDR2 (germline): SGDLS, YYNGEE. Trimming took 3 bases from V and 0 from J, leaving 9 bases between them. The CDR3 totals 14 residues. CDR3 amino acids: CASSDPRLNTEAFF. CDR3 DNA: TGTGCCAGCAGCGACCCGAGACTGAACACTGAAGCTTTCTTT. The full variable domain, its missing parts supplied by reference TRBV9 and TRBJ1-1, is DSGVTQTPKHLITATGQRVTLRCSPRSGDLSVYWYQQSLDQGLQFLIQYYNGEERAKGNILERFSAQQFPDLHSELNLSSLELGDSALYFCASSDPRLNTEAFFGQGTRLTVV.

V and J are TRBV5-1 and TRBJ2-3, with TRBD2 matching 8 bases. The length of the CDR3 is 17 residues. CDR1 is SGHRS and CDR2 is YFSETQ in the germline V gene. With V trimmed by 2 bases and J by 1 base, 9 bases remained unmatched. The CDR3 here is CASSFPERELGTDTQYF. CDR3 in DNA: TGCGCCAGCAGCTTCCCGGAGCGGGAGTTGGGCACAGATACGCAGTATTTT. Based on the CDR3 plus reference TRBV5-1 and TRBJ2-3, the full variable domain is KAGVTQTPRYLIKTRGQQVTLSCSPISGHRSVSWYQQTPGQGLQFLFEYFSETQRNKGNFPGRFSGRQFSNSRSEMNVSTLELGDSALYLCASSFPERELGTDTQYFGPGTRLTVL.

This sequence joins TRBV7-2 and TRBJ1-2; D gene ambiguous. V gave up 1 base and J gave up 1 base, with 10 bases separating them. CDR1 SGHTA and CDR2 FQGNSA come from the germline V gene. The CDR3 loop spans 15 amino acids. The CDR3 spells CASSLVLVFNYGYTF. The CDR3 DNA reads TGTGCCAGCAGCTTAGTTCTGGTGTTTAACTATGGCTACACCTTC.

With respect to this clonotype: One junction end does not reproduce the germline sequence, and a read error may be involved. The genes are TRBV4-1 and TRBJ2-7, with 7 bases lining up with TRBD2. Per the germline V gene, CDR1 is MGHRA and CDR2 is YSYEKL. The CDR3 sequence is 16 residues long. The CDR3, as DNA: TGCGCCAGCAGCCAAGTACTCCGGCGGGAGATCTACCAGCAGTACTTC. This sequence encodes CASSQVLRREIYQQYF.

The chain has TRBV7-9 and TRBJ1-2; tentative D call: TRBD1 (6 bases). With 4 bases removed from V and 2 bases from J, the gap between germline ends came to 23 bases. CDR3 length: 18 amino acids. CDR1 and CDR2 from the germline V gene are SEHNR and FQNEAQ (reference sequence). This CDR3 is CASSYEPYTLQGNYGYTF. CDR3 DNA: TGTGCCAGCAGCTACGAACCTTATACCCTACAGGGCAACTATGGCTACACCTTC.